This T cell receptor (beta chain) appears in the sequencing data of a study of human T cells and chemical hapten exposure. Study processing details: Samples ranged from about 20,000 to 750,000 TCRs, with a median of roughly 93,000. MiXCR was run by TCRdb on the RACE reads, yielding one entry per CDR3 protein. TCRdb's processing, not the authors', yielded these V and J calls. The table lists about 300,000 distinct CDR3 sequences, 4.5% to 5.5% of them singletons. The time point here: pre-sensitization, week 0. Treatment denoted: therapeutic diphenylcyclopropenone sensitization with weekly scalp DPC. Germline V gene lookup returns CDR1 SGHNT and CDR2 YYREEE (reference sequence). The CDR3 is 15 amino acids. V was clipped by 4 bases and J by 0 bases, with 11 bases between them. This clonotype has more than one count but fewer than ten.

The chain carries TRBV5-4 and TRBJ2-4; tentative D call: TRBD2 (6 bases). The sample consisted of whole blood, taken in connection with sensitization to the hapten diphenylcyclopropenone (DPC). This receptor was taken from a woman aged 18-29 years with alopecia areata. Some clones in this sample may be carry-over from other donors' samples. The CDR3 DNA follows: TGTGCCAGCAGCCCCGGGGGACTAGCCAAAAACATTCAGTACTTC. Translation: CASSPGGLAKNIQYF.